This T cell receptor (beta chain) was recorded in a study of OX40 agonist ivuxolimab in advanced cancers. Study-wide context: Those enrolled were roughly 85% male, with a mean age of around 58 years and ages from 23 to 79.

The CDR3 runs to 16 residues. The V gene end was trimmed by 4 bases and the J gene end by 0 bases; junction bases not matched to a gene: 5. Germline CDR1 and CDR2: MDHEN and SYDVKM. Some clones are missing from TCRdb's copy, which holds only in-frame ones; the method was immunoSEQ multiplex PCR. The sample gives just over 70,000 clones, roughly 89% of which show up once; less than 0.85% is in the top ten. Patients were ruled out by autoimmune disease history or systemic immunosuppression. This material consisted of CD4+ or CD8+ T cells sorted from blood, taken in a trial of the OX40 agonist ivuxolimab. The sequence was obtained from an adult with an advanced solid tumor such as melanoma, head and neck, liver or kidney cancer. The V and J genes are TRBV28 and TRBJ1-4; 7 positions agree with TRBD1. The CDR3 sequence: CASSSPQGATNEKLFF. CDR3 bases: TGTGCCAGCAGTTCCCCCCAGGGGGCAACTAATGAAAAACTGTTTTTT.